This T cell receptor (beta chain) stems from a study of T cell responses to AZD1222 COVID-19 vaccine. This clone occurred once. What it binds is not known. Clones were read by immunoSEQ multiplex PCR, and TCRdb kept only the in-frame ones, dropping some. The sample carries some 200,000 clones, roughly 88% recorded once. The CDR3 has 13 residues. Germline loops: CDR1 SNHLY, CDR2 FYNNEI. The J segment lost 3 bases and the V segment lost 6 bases, leaving 2 bases of the junction unmatched. Study-wide points: Spike was spanned by vaccine-associated CD4 TCRs, which were dominant at 160-218 and 743-854.

The origin of this receptor is an adult in good health. This chain connects TRBV2 to TRBJ2-7, with 10 bases fitting TRBD1. The sample consisted of peripheral blood, taken on day 0 of AZD1222 vaccination. Here the CDR3 DNA reads TGTGCCAGCAGGGACAGGGGGAGCTACGAGCAGTACTTC. It yields the protein CASRDRGSYEQYF.